One sample yielded the 13 T cell receptor beta chains listed below, sequenced in a study of blood T cell repertoires in COVID-19 (dated by TCRdb to about 2020). Libraries were constructed by the immunoSEQ multiplex PCR assay. TCRdb took this table from immuneACCESS and kept in-frame rearrangements with V and J called. Such tables lack part of the clones; where checked against another copy, unresolved V genes explain under half of the gap, and the rest is unexplained. This sample holds about 190,000 clones; roughly 78% were observed only once. The ten largest clonotypes hold 2.5% to 3.5% of the sample. Sequenced material: peripheral blood. The receptor source for this set is a woman older than 75 with active or convalescent COVID-19.

The V gene is TRBV12-2, the J gene TRBJ1-3. TRBV12-2 is a listed pseudogene. The CDR3 is 17 amino acids. The CDR3 DNA is TGTGCAAGTCGCTTAGTAGCGGGGGCGGGGTCTGGAAACACCATATATTTT. It encodes CASRLVAGAGSGNTIYF.

The gene calls are TRBV6-5 and TRBJ1-4; perhaps TRBD1 as D (5 bases). The germline CDR1 and CDR2 sequences are MNHEY and SVGAGI. Trimming shortened V by 8 bases and J by 10 bases, and 17 bases separated the two germline ends. CDR3 length: 13 residues. This chain's CDR3 is CASGGNGWGKLFF. For the CDR3, the DNA is TGTGCCAGCGGGGGGAACGGATGGGGAAAACTGTTTTTT.

This clone was picked up one time. J is TRBJ2-3 and V is TRBV7-8, with 11 bases lining up with TRBD2. Germline CDR1 is SGHVS and CDR2 is FQNEAQ. The CDR3 covers 18 residues. Losses at the gene ends were 1 base for V and 1 base for J; bases not matched to a gene: 7. This chain's CDR3 is CASSLGASGGLRTDTQYF. The CDR3 coding sequence is TGTGCCAGCAGCTTAGGCGCTAGCGGGGGGCTTCGCACAGATACGCAGTATTTT.

The rearrangement joins TRBV9 to TRBJ1-3, with unresolved D. Trimming shortened V by 3 bases and J by 7 bases, and 11 bases separated the two germline ends. This CDR3 contains 13 residues. Germline CDR1 reads SGDLS; CDR2 reads YYNGEE. In nucleotides, the CDR3 is TGTGCCAGCAGCGGGGTCGGGAGGAACACCATATATTTT. Amino acid sequence: CASSGVGRNTIYF.

V usage is TRBV11-2 and J usage is TRBJ1-1; 7 nucleotides agree with TRBD1. The germline V gene has CDR1 SGHAT and CDR2 FQNNGV. V dropped 8 bases and J dropped 0; count of bases not matched to a gene: 9. The CDR3 covers 15 residues. The CDR3 coding sequence is TGTGCCAGCGCCACCCCCAGGGGGATGAACACTGAAGCTTTCTTT. Its translation: CASATPRGMNTEAFF.

The CDR3, as DNA: TGTGCCAGCAGCACCTGGAGTCAGGGGAACTATGGCTACACCTTC. It yields the protein CASSTWSQGNYGYTF. The V gene is TRBV5-4, the J gene TRBJ1-2, with a possible D match to TRBD1 (6 bases). The CDR3 spans 15 residues. CDR1 and CDR2 (germline): SGHNT, YYREEE (reference sequence). Deletions cut 4 bases from V and 2 bases from J, with 15 bases between.

CDR3 DNA: TGTGCCAGCAGCTTGGCCGGGAGGGAGTTTGGCAATCAGCCCCAGCATTTT. Protein: CASSLAGREFGNQPQHF. This chain connects TRBV5-6 to TRBJ1-5; D is uncertain. The germline gives CDR1 SGHDT, CDR2 YYEEEE. Trimming removed 0 bases from V and 2 bases from J, with 15 bases in between. CDR3 length: 17 amino acids. Complete variable domain (other parts from reference TRBV5-6 and TRBJ1-5): DAGVTQSPTHLIKTRGQQVTLRCSPKSGHDTVSWYQQALGQGPQFIFQYYEEEERQRGNFPDRFSGHQFPNYSSELNVNALLLGDSALYLCASSLAGREFGNQPQHFGDGTRLSIL.

This clone was counted between two and nine times. CDR3 amino acids: CASSLDRGVGEQYF. The CDR3 nucleotides read TGTGCCAGCAGCTTGGACAGGGGTGTGGGTGAGCAGTACTTC. The V call is TRBV27, the J call TRBJ2-7, with TRBD1 identical over 9 bases. Germline CDR1 reads MNHEY; CDR2 reads SMNVEV (reference sequence). V dropped 6 bases and J dropped 7; count of bases not matched to a gene: 10. This CDR3 is 14 amino acids long.

The chain combines TRBV19 with TRBJ1-6; D is undetermined. Per the germline V gene, CDR1 is LNHDA and CDR2 is SQIVND (reference sequence). V shed 5 bases and J shed 7 bases, with 18 bases lying between them. CDR3 length equals 16 residues. In DNA, the CDR3 is TGTGCCAGTAGTCCTACCGGGAGGGCCATCAATTCACCCCTCCACTTT. This encodes CASSPTGRAINSPLHF.

This sequence joins TRBV13 and TRBJ2-7, with TRBD2 as a possible D gene (6 bases). Trimming took off 5 bases at V and 6 bases at J, with 17 bases between the two ends. The CDR3 extends over 14 amino acids. The germline V gene has CDR1 PRHDT and CDR2 FYEKMQ (reference sequence). The CDR3 sequence: CASSLGGSYREQYF. CDR3 sequence (DNA): TGTGCCAGCAGCCTTGGGGGGTCGTATCGCGAGCAGTACTTC. Using reference TRBV13 and TRBJ2-7 for the parts outside the CDR3, the full variable domain is AAGVIQSPRHLIKEKRETATLKCYPIPRHDTVYWYQQGPGQDPQFLISFYEKMQSDKGSIPDRFSAQQFSDYHSELNMSSLELGDSALYFCASSLGGSYREQYFGPGTRLTVT.

In regard to this clone: One junction end does not reproduce the germline sequence, and a read error may be involved. The chain carries TRBV2 and TRBJ1-2; possible D gene TRBD1, 6 bases. This CDR3 has 11 residues. The germline V gene encodes CDR1 SNHLY and CDR2 FYNNEI. The CDR3 bases are TGTGCCAGCAGTGAATGGACAGCTAGAGCCTTC. It is translated as CASSEWTARAF. The whole variable domain, remainder taken from reference TRBV2 and TRBJ1-2, is EPEVTQTPSHQVTQMGQEVILRCVPISNHLYFYWYRQILGQKVEFLVSFYNNEISEKSEIFDDQFSVERPDGSNFTLKIRSTKLEDSAMYFCASSEWTARAFGSGTRLTVV.

The chain couples TRBV4-2 to TRBJ2-7; 8 positions match TRBD2. The germline gives CDR1 LGHNA, CDR2 YNFKEQ. This CDR3 has 14 residues. Trimming cost V 5 bases and J 0 bases; bases outside gene matches: 3. The CDR3 is CASSVAGSSYEQYF. CDR3 DNA sequence: TGTGCCAGCAGCGTAGCGGGGTCCTCCTACGAGCAGTACTTC.

This clone was counted only a few times. V and J are TRBV24-1 and TRBJ2-3; 9 positions match TRBD2. This CDR3 is built from 16 residues. Germline lookup yields CDR1 KGHDR and CDR2 SFDVKD. Trimming took 5 bases from V and 2 from J; bases not matched to a gene: 7. CDR3 loop: CATSGASGANTDTQYF. In DNA, the CDR3 is TGTGCCACCAGTGGGGCTAGCGGGGCGAACACAGATACGCAGTATTTT.